This T cell receptor beta chain came from a study of blood T cell repertoires in COVID-19. About the research overall: Material from acute and convalescent COVID-19 was sourced from the United States, Italy and Spain.

This CDR3 region has 15 residues. V was pared by 3 bases and J by 5 bases, with 11 bases of the junction left unmatched. Germline CDR1 and CDR2: DFQATT and SNEGSKA (reference sequence). Original processing notes: Estimation of nucleated cell counts relied on the amplification of reference gene primers. Profiled with immunoSEQ multiplex PCR; TCRdb holds only in-frame clones, not every one. For V, J and clone size, that table is used; D and trimming come from the DNA. The table records 150,000 to 180,000 clones, 80% to 90% of them present only once. The rearrangement uses TRBV20-1 and TRBJ2-7; TRBD1 agrees at 9 bases. The sequenced sample consisted of peripheral blood. The sequence came from a woman aged 45-65 years with acute or convalescent COVID-19. The CDR3 here is CSASDSGTGSDEQYF. The CDR3 bases are TGCAGTGCTAGTGACTCGGGGACAGGGTCCGACGAGCAGTACTTC.